The 27 T cell receptor beta chains in this list originate from one sample, sequenced in a study of blood T cell repertoires in COVID-19. Some clones are missing from TCRdb's copy, which holds only in-frame ones; the method was immunoSEQ multiplex PCR. The sample lists just over 300,000 clones, 70% to 90% occurring once. The specimen sequenced was PBMCs or T cells enriched from blood (not recorded which). The receptor set was obtained from a man aged 30 to 39 who had recovered from COVID-19.

This chain links TRBV2 with TRBJ1-1; tentative D call: TRBD1 (5 bases). Germline V CDR1 and CDR2: SNHLY, FYNNEI. The CDR3 spans 13 residues. The V end was cut by 4 bases, the J end by 1 base, with 7 bases between. The CDR3 region has the DNA TGTGCCAGCAGTGGGGGCAGGAACACTGAAGCTTTCTTT. Translating it yields CASSGGRNTEAFF.

The chain links TRBV5-4 to TRBJ2-1; no firm D call. Germline lookup yields CDR1 SGHNT and CDR2 YYREEE (reference sequence). Trimming stripped 2 bases from V and 5 bases from J, with 5 bases between. This CDR3 spans 12 amino acids. The CDR3 loop is CASSFVHNEQFF. The DNA of the CDR3 is TGTGCCAGCAGCTTCGTTCACAATGAGCAGTTCTTC. Looking up the rest from reference TRBV5-4 and TRBJ2-1 gives the full variable domain: ETGVTQSPTHLIKTRGQQVTLRCSSQSGHNTVSWYQQALGQGPQFIFQYYREEENGRGNFPPRFSGLQFPNYSSELNVNALELDDSALYLCASSFVHNEQFFGPGTRLTVL.

J is TRBJ2-7 and V is TRBV5-1, with 7 bases identical to TRBD1. The CDR3 covers 14 residues. Germline CDR1 reads SGHRS; CDR2 reads YFSETQ. J gave up 4 bases and V 4 bases, and 8 bases lay outside the gene matches. The CDR3 nucleotides are TGCGCCAGCAGCCCTGAAGGGACAGTATACGAGCAGTACTTC. Translating it yields CASSPEGTVYEQYF.

The rearrangement uses TRBV4-3 and TRBJ1-2, with 8 nucleotides matching TRBD1. Per the germline V gene, CDR1 is LGHNA and CDR2 is YSLEER. The CDR3 loop spans 14 amino acids. V shed 4 bases, J shed 3 bases, and the junction held 4 bases outside the gene matches. The CDR3 protein is CASSRQGAYYGYTF. DNA for the CDR3: TGCGCCAGCAGCCGGCAGGGGGCTTACTATGGCTACACCTTC.

This clone appeared a few times. Other DNA sequences in this sample translate to the same CDR3. V gene TRBV7-9 combines with J gene TRBJ1-3; D gene uncertain. V shed 5 bases and J shed 4 bases, with 6 bases lying between them. Germline V gene sequence: CDR1 SEHNR, CDR2 FQNEAQ (reference sequence). The CDR3 runs 12 residues. CDR3 sequence reads: CASSPTGNTIYF. The CDR3 DNA reads TGTGCCAGCAGCCCGACAGGAAACACCATATATTTT.

This clone has only one observation. The chain employs TRBV11-2 and TRBJ1-1; possible D gene TRBD1, 6 bases. Deletions cut 5 bases from V and 3 bases from J, with 16 bases between. This CDR3 comprises 15 residues. Germline CDR1 and CDR2: SGHAT and FQNNGV. CDR3 region: CASSPVPGAYTEAFF. CDR3 bases: TGTGCCAGCAGCCCTGTACCAGGGGCGTACACTGAAGCTTTCTTT.

V usage is TRBV5-1 and J usage is TRBJ2-7; 12 nucleotides match TRBD1. CDR3 length equals 14 residues. CDR1 SGHRS and CDR2 YFSETQ come from the germline V gene. J lost 4 bases, V lost 5 bases, and 4 bases had no gene match. The CDR3 spells CASSPGQGAYEQYF. CDR3 nucleotides: TGCGCCAGCAGTCCGGGACAGGGGGCATACGAGCAGTACTTC.

The chain recombines TRBV2 with TRBJ1-2; TRBD1 matches 8 bases. This CDR3 comprises 13 residues. The germline V gene has CDR1 SNHLY and CDR2 FYNNEI. The junction had 10 bases not matched to a gene; V was cut back by 9 bases and J by 7 bases. The DNA for the CDR3 is TGTGCCAGATCAGGGGGCGCCGGTGGTGGCTACACCTTC. Protein product: CARSGGAGGGYTF.

This clone appeared a single time. The chain links TRBV27 to TRBJ2-2; D is uncertain. The V gene's germline CDR1 is MNHEY and CDR2 SMNVEV (reference sequence). The CDR3 is 13 residues long. Trimming stripped 6 bases from V and 0 bases from J, with 5 bases between. This CDR3 reads CASSVSNTGELFF. In DNA, the CDR3 is TGTGCCAGCAGCGTGTCGAACACCGGGGAGCTGTTTTTT.

The CDR3 protein is CASSPGQRLYEQYF. CDR3 nucleotide sequence: TGTGCCAGCAGTCCGGGACAGAGGTTATACGAGCAGTACTTC. This chain links TRBV14 with TRBJ2-7; 7 nucleotides line up with TRBD1. Germline CDR1 is SGHDN and CDR2 is FVKESK. This CDR3 is 14 amino acids long. Germline trimming cut 6 bases from V and 4 bases from J; bases unmatched to any gene: 9.

The chain uses TRBV9 and TRBJ2-2; a weak D match, TRBD1 (5 bases). Germline-derived CDR1 and CDR2 are SGDLS and YYNGEE. The CDR3 is made up of 16 amino acids. The V end was cut by 0 bases, the J end by 3 bases, with 12 bases between. CDR3 region: CASSVGWGSDTGELFF. The DNA of the CDR3 is TGTGCCAGCAGCGTAGGCTGGGGCTCGGACACCGGGGAGCTGTTTTTT.

V usage is TRBV5-1 and J usage is TRBJ1-2; a possible D gene is TRBD1 (5 bases). The CDR3 totals 15 residues. Between the trimmed V and J ends, which lost 2 bases and 2 bases, there was a span of 13 bases. Germline V CDR1 and CDR2: SGHRS, YFSETQ. The CDR3: CASSLFRGFNYGYTF. The CDR3 coding sequence is TGCGCCAGCAGCTTATTTCGGGGGTTCAACTATGGCTACACCTTC.

The chain carries TRBV5-1 and TRBJ1-4; no clear D. The germline V gene has CDR1 SGHRS and CDR2 YFSETQ. The CDR3 extends over 16 amino acids. The germline V and J ends were trimmed by 0 bases and 7 bases, with 16 bases remaining between them. The CDR3 DNA follows: TGCGCCAGCAGCTTGGGTGTGCGGGGAGAGCGTGAAAAACTGTTTTTT. Its protein product is CASSLGVRGEREKLFF.

The rearrangement links TRBV6-5 to TRBJ1-2, with unresolved D. V was clipped by 4 bases and J by 7 bases, with 10 bases between them. Germline V lookup: CDR1 MNHEY, CDR2 SVGAGI. The CDR3 is 12 residues long. CDR3 sequence: CASSFADSGYTF. CDR3 coding DNA: TGTGCCAGCAGTTTTGCGGACTCTGGCTACACCTTC.

The V call is TRBV6-2 or TRBV6-3, the J call TRBJ2-2; D is perhaps TRBD2 (6 bases). Trimming cost V 5 bases and J 5 bases, with 12 bases left between them. CDR3 length: 14 amino acids. CDR1 is MNHEY, CDR2 SVGEGT, per germline. The DNA of the CDR3 is TGTGCCAGCAGTGTTACGGGAGAAACCGGGGAGCTGTTTTTT. Protein sequence: CASSVTGETGELFF.

The chain joins TRBV11-2 to TRBJ2-7; TRBD1 matches at 7 bases. There are 19 residues in the CDR3. Germline trimming cut 5 bases from V and 3 bases from J; bases unmatched to any gene: 22. Germline CDR1 is SGHAT and CDR2 is FQNNGV. CDR3 residues: CASSISFGTEFNPIYEQYF. The CDR3 nucleotides are TGTGCCAGCAGCATATCCTTTGGGACAGAATTTAATCCTATCTACGAGCAGTACTTC. Using reference TRBV11-2 and TRBJ2-7 for the parts outside the CDR3, the full variable domain is EAGVAQSPRYKIIEKRQSVAFWCNPISGHATLYWYQQILGQGPKLLIQFQNNGVVDDSQLPKDRFSAERLKGVDSTLKIQPAKLEDSAVYLCASSISFGTEFNPIYEQYFGPGTRLTVT.

V gene TRBV3-1 (or the pseudogene TRBV3-2) combines with J gene TRBJ1-1; 7 positions match TRBD1. The CDR3 covers 15 residues. V was clipped by 4 bases and J by 1 base; unmatched bases: 6. In germline, CDR1 is LGHDT, CDR2 YNNKEL (reference sequence). The CDR3 DNA sequence: TGTGCCAGCAGCCGTCGGGACAGCCGGAACACTGAAGCTTTCTTT. The encoded protein is CASSRRDSRNTEAFF.

The V call is TRBV5-1, the J call TRBJ2-5, with D possibly matching TRBD2 (5 bases). Germline V gene lookup returns CDR1 SGHRS and CDR2 YFSETQ. The CDR3 length is 14 residues. Between the trimmed V and J ends, which lost 4 bases and 3 bases, there was a span of 13 bases. Written as DNA, the CDR3 is TGCGCCAGCAGCCGGGGTGGGAGTGAAGAGACCCAGTACTTC. Amino acid sequence: CASSRGGSEETQYF.

As for this clone: One end of the junction fails to match germline, which may point to a read error. The rearrangement joins TRBV7-7 to TRBJ2-5; TRBD1 aligns across 7 bases. Germline V CDR1 and CDR2: SSHAT, FNYEAQ (reference sequence). The CDR3 has 15 residues. DNA of the CDR3: TGTGCTAGCAGCCTAGGGGGCAACCAACAAGAGACCCAGTACTTC. This encodes CASSLGGNQQETQYF.

The chain employs TRBV5-1 and TRBJ2-5, with D unresolved. Germline values: CDR1 SGHRS, CDR2 YFSETQ. The CDR3 length is 14 residues. V dropped 6 bases and J dropped 5 bases, with 17 bases sitting between them. DNA for the CDR3: TGCGCCAGCACTCCGGTCGCGTCTAGTGAGACCCAGTACTTC. Encoded protein: CASTPVASSETQYF.

The chain combines TRBV25-1 with TRBJ1-2; D unclear. V lost 2 bases and J 3 bases, leaving 4 bases between the germline ends. The CDR3 covers 12 residues. Per germline, CDR1 MGHDK and CDR2 SYGVNS. CDR3 DNA sequence: TGTGCCAGCAGTGAAGGAGACTATGGCTACACCTTC. The encoded protein is CASSEGDYGYTF.

V is TRBV6-5 and J is TRBJ1-2; perhaps TRBD1 as D (5 bases). The length of the CDR3 is 13 residues. V lost 6 bases and J 6 bases, leaving 14 bases between the germline ends. CDR1 and CDR2 from the germline V gene are MNHEY and SVGAGI. This chain's CDR3 is CASRLLGGNGYTF. CDR3 coding DNA: TGTGCCAGCAGATTACTCGGGGGGAATGGCTACACCTTC.

V gene TRBV6-2 or TRBV6-3 combines with J gene TRBJ2-7; perhaps TRBD2 as D (6 bases). V lost 1 base, J lost 5 bases, and 12 bases lay in between. The CDR3 is 14 amino acids. The germline gives CDR1 MNHEY, CDR2 SVGEGT. CDR3 amino acids: CASSYLRGANEQYF. CDR3 bases: TGTGCCAGCAGTTACTTACGCGGGGCCAACGAGCAGTACTTC.

Points on this clone: At the DNA level, this CDR3 is encoded by other sequences in the same sample as well. The J gene is TRBJ1-3, the V gene TRBV18; TRBD1 matches at 7 bases. V gave up 2 bases and J gave up 4 bases; unmatched junction bases: 2. The CDR3 length is 14 residues. Germline assignment: CDR1 KGHSH and CDR2 LQKENI. The CDR3 protein is CASSPGTAGNTIYF. The CDR3 DNA is TGTGCCAGCTCACCAGGGACAGCCGGAAACACCATATATTTT. The variable domain in full, completed from reference TRBV18 and TRBJ1-3, reads NAGVMQNPRHLVRRRGQEARLRCSPMKGHSHVYWYRQLPEEGLKFMVYLQKENIIDESGMPKERFSAEFPKEGPSILRIQQVVRGDSAAYFCASSPGTAGNTIYFGEGSWLTVV.

This clone has only a few counts. The conserved closing phenylalanine or tryptophan is absent in this CDR3, likely reflecting a read error. The DNA is omitted, as the CDR3 cannot be located on it reliably, and the CDR3 follows TCRdb's listing. This chain connects TRBV3-1 (or the pseudogene TRBV3-2) to TRBJ2-3; the listed D gene, TRBD1, was not tested against the DNA. The CDR3 spans 15 amino acids, including both terminal residues. The V gene's germline CDR1 is LGHDT and CDR2 YNNKEL (reference sequence). This chain's CDR3 is CASSFDRGMIRSISR.

V usage is TRBV2 and J usage is TRBJ1-1; 8 nucleotides align to TRBD1. Unmatched junction bases numbered 5, after V lost 10 bases and J lost 1 base. CDR3 size: 13 residues. Germline V gives CDR1 SNHLY, CDR2 FYNNEI. The CDR3: CAIQGERNTEAFF. In DNA form, the CDR3 reads TGTGCCATACAGGGGGAACGGAACACTGAAGCTTTCTTT. Based on the CDR3 plus reference TRBV2 and TRBJ1-1, the full variable domain is EPEVTQTPSHQVTQMGQEVILRCVPISNHLYFYWYRQILGQKVEFLVSFYNNEISEKSEIFDDQFSVERPDGSNFTLKIRSTKLEDSAMYFCAIQGERNTEAFFGQGTRLTVV.

The chain has TRBV18 and TRBJ1-2; TRBD1 matches 9 bases. Germline V CDR1 and CDR2: KGHSH, LQKENI. This CDR3 is 14 amino acids long. The ends lost 2 bases at V and 8 bases at J; junction bases unmatched: 6. Written as DNA, the CDR3 is TGTGCCAGCTCACCAGGGACAGGGCAGTACGGCTACACCTTC. Its protein product is CASSPGTGQYGYTF.